This T cell receptor beta chain was recovered during a study of CD8 T cells in ankylosing spondylitis. Broader study findings: It was reported that disease-linked clones were significantly enriched in matched ankylosing spondylitis synovial fluid. Made up of eight highly homologous variants, a TCR beta motif appeared characteristic of ankylosing spondylitis blood.

This clonotype was recorded many times. Antigen specificity is unknown. Generation of TCR beta libraries employed quantitative 5'-RACE incorporating molecular barcodes. TCRdb passed the 5' RACE reads through MiXCR, listing each CDR3 protein once. The sample has roughly 91,000 distinct CDR3 sequences; roughly 8.3% are singletons. The germline V and J ends were trimmed by 5 bases and 2 bases, with 13 bases remaining between them. The CDR3 length is 15 residues. The source material was blood, either unsorted or a sorted T cell fraction (not recorded which). The gene calls are TRBV12-3 or TRBV12-4 and TRBJ2-1; either TRBD1 or TRBD2 may supply D (5 bases each). The sequence was obtained from a male donor with ankylosing spondylitis or in good health (not recorded which). Here the CDR3 reads CASSPSGTPYNEQFF. Here the CDR3 DNA reads TGTGCCAGCAGTCCCTCCGGGACCCCCTACAATGAGCAGTTCTTC.